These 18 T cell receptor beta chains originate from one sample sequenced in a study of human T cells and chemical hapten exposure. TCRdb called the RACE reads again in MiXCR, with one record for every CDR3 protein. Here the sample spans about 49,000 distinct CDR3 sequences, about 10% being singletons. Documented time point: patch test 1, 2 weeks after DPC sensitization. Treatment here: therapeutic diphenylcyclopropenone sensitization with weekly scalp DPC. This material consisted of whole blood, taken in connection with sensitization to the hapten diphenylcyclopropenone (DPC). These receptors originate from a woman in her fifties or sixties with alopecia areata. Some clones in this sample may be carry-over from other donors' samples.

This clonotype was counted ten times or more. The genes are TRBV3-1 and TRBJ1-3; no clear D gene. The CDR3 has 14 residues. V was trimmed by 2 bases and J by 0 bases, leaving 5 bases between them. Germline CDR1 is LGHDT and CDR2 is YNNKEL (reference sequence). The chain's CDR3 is CASSQPHSGNTIYF. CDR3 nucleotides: TGTGCCAGCAGCCAACCTCACTCTGGAAACACCATATATTTT.

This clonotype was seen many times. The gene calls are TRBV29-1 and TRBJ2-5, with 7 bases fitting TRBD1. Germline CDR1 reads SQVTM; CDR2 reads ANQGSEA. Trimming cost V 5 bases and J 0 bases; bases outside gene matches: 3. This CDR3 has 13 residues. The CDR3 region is CSVQGGHQETQYF. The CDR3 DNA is TGCAGCGTTCAAGGGGGCCACCAAGAGACCCAGTACTTC.

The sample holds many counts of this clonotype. The CDR3 loop is CASSYTPGTGQETQYF. CDR3 DNA sequence: TGTGCCAGCAGTTACACTCCCGGGACAGGGCAAGAGACCCAGTACTTC. The chain recombines TRBV6-6 with TRBJ2-5, with 9 bases matching TRBD1. The CDR3 runs to 16 residues. Germline values: CDR1 MNHNY, CDR2 SVGAGI (reference sequence). V gave up 2 bases and J gave up 2 bases; unmatched junction bases: 6.

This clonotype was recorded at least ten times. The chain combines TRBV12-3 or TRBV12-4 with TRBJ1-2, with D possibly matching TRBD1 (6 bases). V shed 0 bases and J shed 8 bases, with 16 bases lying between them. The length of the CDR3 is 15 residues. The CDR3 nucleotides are TGTGCCAGCAGTTTAGCGCTAGGGGGACTAAAGGGCTACACCTTC. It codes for CASSLALGGLKGYTF.

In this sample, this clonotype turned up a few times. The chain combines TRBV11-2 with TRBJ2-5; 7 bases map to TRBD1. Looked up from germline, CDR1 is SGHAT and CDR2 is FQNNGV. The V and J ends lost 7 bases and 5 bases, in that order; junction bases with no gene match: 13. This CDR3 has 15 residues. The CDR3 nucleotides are TGTGCCAGCACACGACAGGGTTTGCGTGAGGAGACCCAGTACTTC. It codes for CASTRQGLREETQYF.

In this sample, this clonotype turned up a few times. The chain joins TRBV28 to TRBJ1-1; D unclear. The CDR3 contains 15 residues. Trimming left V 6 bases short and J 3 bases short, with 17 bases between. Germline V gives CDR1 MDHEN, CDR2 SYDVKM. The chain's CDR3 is CASSPPGTKDTEAFF. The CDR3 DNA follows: TGTGCCAGCAGCCCACCAGGTACTAAGGACACTGAAGCTTTCTTT.

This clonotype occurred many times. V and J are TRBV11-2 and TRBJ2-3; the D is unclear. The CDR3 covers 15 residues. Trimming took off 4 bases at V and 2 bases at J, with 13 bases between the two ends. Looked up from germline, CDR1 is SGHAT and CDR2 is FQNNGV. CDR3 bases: TGTGCCAGCAGCTCCCACCCGGACCTCACAGATACGCAGTATTTT. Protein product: CASSSHPDLTDTQYF.

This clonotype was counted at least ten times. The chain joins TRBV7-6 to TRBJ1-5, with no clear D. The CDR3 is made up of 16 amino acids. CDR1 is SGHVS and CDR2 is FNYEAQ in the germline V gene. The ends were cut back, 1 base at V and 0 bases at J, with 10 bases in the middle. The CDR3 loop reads CASSLGGGNSNQPQHF. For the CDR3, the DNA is TGTGCCAGCAGCTTAGGGGGAGGGAATAGCAATCAGCCCCAGCATTTT.

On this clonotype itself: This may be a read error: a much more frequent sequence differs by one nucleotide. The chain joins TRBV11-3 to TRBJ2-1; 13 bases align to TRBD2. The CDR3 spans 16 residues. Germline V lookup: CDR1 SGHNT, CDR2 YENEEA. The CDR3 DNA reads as TGTGCCAGCAGCCCGGGGACTAGCGGGAAGATTAATGAGCAGCTCTTC. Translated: CASSPGTSGKINEQLF.

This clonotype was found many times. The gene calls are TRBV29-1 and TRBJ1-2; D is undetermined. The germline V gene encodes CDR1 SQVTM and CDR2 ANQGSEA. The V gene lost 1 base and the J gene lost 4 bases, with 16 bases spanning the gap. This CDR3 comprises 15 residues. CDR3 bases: TGCAGCGTTGAAGGGGGAACGGCGGACTTCTATGGCTACACCTTC. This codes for CSVEGGTADFYGYTF.

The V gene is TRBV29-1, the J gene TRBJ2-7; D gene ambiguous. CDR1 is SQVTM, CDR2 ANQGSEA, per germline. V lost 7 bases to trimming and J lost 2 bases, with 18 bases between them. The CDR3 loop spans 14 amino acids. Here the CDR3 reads CSAAVPGSPYEQYF. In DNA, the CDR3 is TGCAGCGCTGCCGTGCCGGGTTCTCCCTACGAGCAGTACTTC.

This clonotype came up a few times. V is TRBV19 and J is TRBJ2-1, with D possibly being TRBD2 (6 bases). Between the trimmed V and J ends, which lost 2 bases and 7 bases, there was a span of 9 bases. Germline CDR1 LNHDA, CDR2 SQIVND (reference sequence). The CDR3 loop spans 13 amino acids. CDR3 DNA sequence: TGTGCCAGTAGTATAAATCGGGGGAATGAGCAGTTCTTC. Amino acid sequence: CASSINRGNEQFF.

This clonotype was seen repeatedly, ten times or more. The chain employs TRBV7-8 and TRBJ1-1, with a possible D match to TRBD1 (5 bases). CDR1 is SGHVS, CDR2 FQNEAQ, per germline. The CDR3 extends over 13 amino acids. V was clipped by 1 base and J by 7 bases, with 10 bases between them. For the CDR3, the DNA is TGTGCCAGCAGCTTAGACAGGAGCCTTGAAGCTTTCTTT. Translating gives CASSLDRSLEAFF.

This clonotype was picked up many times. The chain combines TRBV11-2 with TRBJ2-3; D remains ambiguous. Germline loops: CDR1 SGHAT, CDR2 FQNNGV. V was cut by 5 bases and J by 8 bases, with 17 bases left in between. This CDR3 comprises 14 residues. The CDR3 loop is CASSLRTRDGTQYF. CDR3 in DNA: TGTGCCAGCAGCCTACGGACCCGCGATGGTACGCAGTATTTT.

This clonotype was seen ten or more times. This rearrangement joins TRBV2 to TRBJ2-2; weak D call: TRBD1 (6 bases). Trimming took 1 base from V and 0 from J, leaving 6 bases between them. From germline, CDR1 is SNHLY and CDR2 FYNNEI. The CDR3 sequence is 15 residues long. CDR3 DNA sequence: TGTGCCAGCAGTGAAGACAGGGCGAACACCGGGGAGCTGTTTTTT. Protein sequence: CASSEDRANTGELFF.

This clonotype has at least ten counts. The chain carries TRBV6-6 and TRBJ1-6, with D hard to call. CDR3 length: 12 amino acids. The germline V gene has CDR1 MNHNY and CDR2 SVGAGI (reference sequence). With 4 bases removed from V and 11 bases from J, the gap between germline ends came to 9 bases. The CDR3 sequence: CASSLESAPLHF. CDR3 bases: TGTGCCAGCAGTTTAGAGTCGGCACCCCTCCACTTT.

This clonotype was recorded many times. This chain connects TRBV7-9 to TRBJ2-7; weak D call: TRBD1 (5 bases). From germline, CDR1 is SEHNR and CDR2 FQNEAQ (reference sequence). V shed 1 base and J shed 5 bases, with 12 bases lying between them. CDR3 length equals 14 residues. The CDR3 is CASSLEGPQNEQYF. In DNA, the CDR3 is TGTGCCAGCAGCTTAGAGGGGCCCCAAAACGAGCAGTACTTC.

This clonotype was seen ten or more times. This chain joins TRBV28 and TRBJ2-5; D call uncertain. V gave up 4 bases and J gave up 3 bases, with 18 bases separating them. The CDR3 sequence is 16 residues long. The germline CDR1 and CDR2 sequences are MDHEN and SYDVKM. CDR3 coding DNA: TGTGCCAGCAGTTCCCCTTCACGAAACAGAAAAGAGACCCAGTACTTC. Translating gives CASSSPSRNRKETQYF.